The 20 T cell receptor beta chains in this list originate from one sample, sequenced in a study of a mutant IDH1 vaccine in newly diagnosed glioma (dated by TCRdb to 2020 to 2022). The library was made by the immunoSEQ multiplex PCR assay. TCRdb took this table from immuneACCESS and kept in-frame rearrangements with V and J called. Such tables lack part of the clones; where checked against another copy, unresolved V genes explain under half of the gap, and the rest is unexplained. This sample comprises around 37,000 clones, under 80% of them detected only once. Less than 9.5% of the sample lies in the top ten. Interpreted using the paper, the time point label stands for: baseline, week 1 (first vaccination visit). This specimen's treatment or condition label, per the study, means: pre-vaccination baseline after standard-of-care therapy. Sequencing was performed on PBMCs, taken from a glioma patient treated with radiotherapy, temozolomide or both. The receptor source for this set is a man aged 40-50 years with glioma. Some clones in this sample may be carry-over from other donors' samples.

The chain has TRBV29-1 and TRBJ2-6; 11 bases align to TRBD1. Per the germline V gene, CDR1 is SQVTM and CDR2 is ANQGSEA. V lost 7 bases to trimming and J lost 0 bases; unmatched junction nucleotides: 5. The CDR3 runs 16 residues. The CDR3, as DNA: TGCAGCGCCCGGGACAGGGGGAGCTCTGGGGCCAACGTCCTGACTTTC. Its translation is CSARDRGSSGANVLTF.

In the case of this clone: One junction end disagrees with the germline gene, perhaps due to a read error. V usage is TRBV25-1 and J usage is TRBJ2-7; 8 bases line up with TRBD2. Germline assignment: CDR1 MGHDK and CDR2 SYGVNS. This CDR3 contains 14 residues. This CDR3 is CASSFGTRAYERYF. In DNA, the CDR3 is TGTGCCAGCAGTTTCGGGACTAGGGCCTACGAGCGGTACTTC.

This clone was seen only once. The genes are TRBV7-9 and TRBJ2-3; possible D gene TRBD2, 6 bases. Per the germline V gene, CDR1 is SEHNR and CDR2 is FQNEAQ (reference sequence). The CDR3 is 15 amino acids. The V and J ends lost 3 bases and 1 base respectively, with 11 bases between them. This chain's CDR3 is CASSLDYFGTDTQYF. In DNA form, the CDR3 reads TGTGCCAGCAGCTTGGACTATTTCGGCACAGATACGCAGTATTTT. The whole variable domain, remainder taken from reference TRBV7-9 and TRBJ2-3, is DTGVSQNPRHKITKRGQNVTFRCDPISEHNRLYWYRQTLGQGPEFLTYFQNEAQLEKSRLLSDRFSAERPKGSFSTLEIQRTEQGDSAMYLCASSLDYFGTDTQYFGPGTRLTVL.

The V and J genes are TRBV6-5 and TRBJ1-2; D remains unclear. This CDR3 has 13 residues. V lost 5 bases to trimming and J lost 8 bases, with 15 bases between them. Germline V gene lookup returns CDR1 MNHEY and CDR2 SVGAGI. The chain's CDR3 is CASSPGPQRGYTF. The CDR3 DNA is TGTGCCAGCAGTCCGGGCCCCCAGCGCGGCTACACCTTC.

The chain couples TRBV4-1 to TRBJ1-2; no reliable D call. CDR3 length equals 15 residues. In germline, CDR1 is MGHRA, CDR2 YSYEKL. V dropped 0 bases and J dropped 8 bases, with 16 bases sitting between them. CDR3 coding DNA: TGCGCCAGCAGCCAAGATACGGGTTTGTCGTCCGGCTACACCTTC. Translating it yields CASSQDTGLSSGYTF.

The sample holds a few counts of this clone. The sample has other DNA sequences that encode this CDR3 too. The V gene is TRBV5-4, the J gene TRBJ1-1; no clear D gene. Germline CDR1 and CDR2: SGHNT and YYREEE (reference sequence). V was pared by 0 bases and J by 0 bases, with 6 bases between. The CDR3 is 14 amino acids. DNA of the CDR3: TGTGCCAGCAGCTTGGACCGGCTGAACACTGAAGCTTTCTTT. This sequence encodes CASSLDRLNTEAFF.

This clone showed up just a few times. The chain links TRBV15 to TRBJ1-5; TRBD1 is a possible D gene (5 bases). The CDR3 sequence is 14 residues long. V shed 5 bases and J shed 5 bases, with 13 bases lying between them. In germline, CDR1 is LNHNV, CDR2 YYDKDF (reference sequence). Here the CDR3 DNA reads TGTGCCACCAGCGGACGGGACGGGGATCAGCCCCAGCATTTT. It translates to CATSGRDGDQPQHF.

The chain has TRBV28 and TRBJ1-5; no clear D gene. Trimming took off 10 bases at V and 0 bases at J, with 13 bases between the two ends. The CDR3 is made up of 14 amino acids. Germline assignment: CDR1 MDHEN and CDR2 SYDVKM. The CDR3 DNA reads TGTGCCACCATTGGTAAACTTAGCAATCAGCCCCAGCATTTT. Its protein is CATIGKLSNQPQHF.

V is TRBV7-6 and J is TRBJ2-7; D gene unclear. Trimming shortened V by 5 bases and J by 6 bases, and 17 bases separated the two germline ends. This CDR3 comprises 14 residues. Germline values: CDR1 SGHVS, CDR2 FNYEAQ. The CDR3 sequence: CASSPHLVISEQYF. The CDR3 DNA is TGTGCCAGCAGCCCCCACCTAGTAATCTCCGAGCAGTACTTC.

The genes are TRBV6-6 and TRBJ2-7; weak D call: TRBD2 (6 bases). Trimming pared 5 bases from V and 0 bases from J, leaving 17 bases between. There are 16 residues in the CDR3. Germline loops: CDR1 MNHNY, CDR2 SVGAGI (reference sequence). The CDR3 spells CASSTPGARSSYEQYF. In nucleotides, the CDR3 is TGTGCCAGCAGTACCCCGGGAGCGAGGAGCTCCTACGAGCAGTACTTC.

This chain links TRBV19 with TRBJ2-2; D may be TRBD1 (6 bases). Germline loops: CDR1 LNHDA, CDR2 SQIVND (reference sequence). CDR3 length: 13 residues. V was trimmed by 6 bases and J by 6 bases, leaving 11 bases between them. In nucleotides, the CDR3 is TGTGCCAGTAGCAGGGGTTGGGCCGGGGAGCTGTTTTTT. It specifies CASSRGWAGELFF.

This clone occurred a few times. The chain is built from TRBV5-1 and TRBJ2-2; either TRBD1 or TRBD2 may fit D (5 bases each). The germline V and J ends were trimmed by 4 bases and 0 bases, with 13 bases remaining between them. Germline V gene lookup returns CDR1 SGHRS and CDR2 YFSETQ. The CDR3 is made up of 16 amino acids. The CDR3 sequence is CASSLNLGANTGELFF. The CDR3 DNA follows: TGCGCCAGCAGCCTGAATTTGGGGGCGAACACCGGGGAGCTGTTTTTT.

The chain employs TRBV9 and TRBJ2-2; D possibly corresponds to TRBD2 (5 bases). Trimming removed 0 bases from V and 3 bases from J, with 12 bases in between. The CDR3 contains 16 residues. The germline V gene encodes CDR1 SGDLS and CDR2 YYNGEE. The CDR3 nucleotides read TGTGCCAGCAGCGTAGAATCCCGGGGAGACACCGGGGAGCTGTTTTTT. It is translated as CASSVESRGDTGELFF.

This chain uses TRBV11-2 with TRBJ1-2, with a tentative D call TRBD1 (5 bases). V was cut by 4 bases and J by 3 bases, with 15 bases left in between. This CDR3 is built from 15 residues. Germline V gene data show CDR1 as SGHAT and CDR2 as FQNNGV. CDR3 loop: CASSWGSGQHYGYTF. The CDR3 nucleotides read TGTGCCAGCAGCTGGGGGAGCGGACAACACTATGGCTACACCTTC.

The chain joins TRBV5-4 to TRBJ1-1; D not certain. Germline CDR1 reads SGHNT; CDR2 reads YYREEE (reference sequence). The V end was cut by 0 bases, the J end by 6 bases, with 18 bases between. This CDR3 spans 16 amino acids. CDR3 sequence (DNA): TGTGCCAGCAGCTTGGACCTCCGAACCACGGTTTCTGAAGCTTTCTTT. This sequence encodes CASSLDLRTTVSEAFF.

The V gene is TRBV10-3, the J gene TRBJ1-4; 8 bases align to TRBD1. Germline V gene data show CDR1 as ENHRY and CDR2 as SYGVKD. This CDR3 has 15 amino acids. With V trimmed by 2 bases and J by 6 bases, 5 bases remained unmatched. CDR3 nucleotides: TGTGCCATCAGTGAGAATACAGGGGGATATGAAAAACTGTTTTTT. Its protein product is CAISENTGGYEKLFF.

The chain recombines TRBV5-4 with TRBJ2-7; 8 positions agree with TRBD2. The CDR3 has 17 amino acids. Germline assignment: CDR1 SGHNT and CDR2 YYREEE (reference sequence). The V and J ends lost 0 bases and 1 base, in that order; junction bases with no gene match: 9. The CDR3 loop reads CASSLGIAGGLSYEQYF. The CDR3 bases are TGTGCCAGCAGCTTGGGAATTGCGGGGGGACTATCCTACGAGCAGTACTTC.

The V and J genes are TRBV27 and TRBJ1-3; D call uncertain. Germline CDR1 MNHEY, CDR2 SMNVEV (reference sequence). V lost 5 bases to trimming and J lost 0 bases, with 8 bases between them. This CDR3 has 14 residues. CDR3 DNA: TGTGCCAGCAGTCCCACCTTCTCTGGAAACACCATATATTTT. Protein sequence: CASSPTFSGNTIYF.

J is TRBJ2-2 and V is TRBV19; TRBD1 matches 7 bases. J was trimmed by 1 base and V by 10 bases; bases with no gene match: 6. Germline V CDR1 and CDR2: LNHDA, SQIVND (reference sequence). This CDR3 comprises 14 residues. The CDR3 protein is CATRQGVNTGELFF. The CDR3 region has the DNA TGTGCCACCCGACAGGGAGTGAACACCGGGGAGCTGTTTTTT.

This chain joins TRBV20-1 and TRBJ1-2; no definite D call. CDR3 length: 10 amino acids. The V end was cut by 4 bases, the J end by 3 bases, with 3 bases between. Germline assignment: CDR1 DFQATT and CDR2 SNEGSKA (reference sequence). CDR3 nucleotides: TGCAGTGCTAACGACTATGGCTACACCTTC. Its protein is CSANDYGYTF.